This T cell receptor beta chain emerged from a study of human T cells and chemical hapten exposure. Study at large: After 6 days, upper back 0.01% DPC patch tests were scored.

The sample holds a few counts of this clonotype. Its antigen is as yet unknown. Study findings and constraints: Every donor had alopecia, and their immune response may therefore differ from healthy people's.

Per the study methods: Samples had a median of approximately 89,000 TCRs, ranging roughly 23,224 to 690,600. Each CDR3 protein is one row after TCRdb ran MiXCR on the RACE reads. Clone size and V and J calls follow TCRdb, not the original study. The sample consists of some 80,000 distinct CDR3 sequences, 10% of them appearing once. Described time point: patch test 2, 6 weeks after DPC sensitization. Treatment described: therapeutic diphenylcyclopropenone sensitization with weekly scalp DPC. The junction had 7 bases not matched to a gene; V was cut back by 6 bases and J by 4 bases. The length of the CDR3 is 14 residues. In germline, CDR1 is SQVTM, CDR2 ANQGSEA.

The chain recombines TRBV29-1 with TRBJ2-1; TRBD2 aligns across 9 bases. The clonotype originates from a woman in her twenties or thirties with alopecia areata. Some clones in this sample may be carry-over from other donors' samples. The sequencing used whole blood, collected in connection with sensitization to the hapten diphenylcyclopropenone (DPC). The CDR3 DNA reads as TGCAGCGTCTCCGGGCTAGCGGGGTACAATGAGCAGTTCTTC. Translating it yields CSVSGLAGYNEQFF.